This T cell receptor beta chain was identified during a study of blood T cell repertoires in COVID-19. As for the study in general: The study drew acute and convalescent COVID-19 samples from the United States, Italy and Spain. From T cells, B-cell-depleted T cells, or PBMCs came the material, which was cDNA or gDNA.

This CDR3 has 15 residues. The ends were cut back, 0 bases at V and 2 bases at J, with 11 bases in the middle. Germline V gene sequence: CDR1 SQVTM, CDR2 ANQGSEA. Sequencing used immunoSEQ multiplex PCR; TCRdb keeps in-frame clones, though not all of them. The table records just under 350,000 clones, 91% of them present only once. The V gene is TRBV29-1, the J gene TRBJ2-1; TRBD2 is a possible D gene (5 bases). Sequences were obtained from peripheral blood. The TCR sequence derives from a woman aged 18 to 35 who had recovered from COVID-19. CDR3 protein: CSVEDRGPPYNEQFF. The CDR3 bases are TGCAGCGTTGAAGATAGAGGGCCGCCCTACAATGAGCAGTTCTTC.